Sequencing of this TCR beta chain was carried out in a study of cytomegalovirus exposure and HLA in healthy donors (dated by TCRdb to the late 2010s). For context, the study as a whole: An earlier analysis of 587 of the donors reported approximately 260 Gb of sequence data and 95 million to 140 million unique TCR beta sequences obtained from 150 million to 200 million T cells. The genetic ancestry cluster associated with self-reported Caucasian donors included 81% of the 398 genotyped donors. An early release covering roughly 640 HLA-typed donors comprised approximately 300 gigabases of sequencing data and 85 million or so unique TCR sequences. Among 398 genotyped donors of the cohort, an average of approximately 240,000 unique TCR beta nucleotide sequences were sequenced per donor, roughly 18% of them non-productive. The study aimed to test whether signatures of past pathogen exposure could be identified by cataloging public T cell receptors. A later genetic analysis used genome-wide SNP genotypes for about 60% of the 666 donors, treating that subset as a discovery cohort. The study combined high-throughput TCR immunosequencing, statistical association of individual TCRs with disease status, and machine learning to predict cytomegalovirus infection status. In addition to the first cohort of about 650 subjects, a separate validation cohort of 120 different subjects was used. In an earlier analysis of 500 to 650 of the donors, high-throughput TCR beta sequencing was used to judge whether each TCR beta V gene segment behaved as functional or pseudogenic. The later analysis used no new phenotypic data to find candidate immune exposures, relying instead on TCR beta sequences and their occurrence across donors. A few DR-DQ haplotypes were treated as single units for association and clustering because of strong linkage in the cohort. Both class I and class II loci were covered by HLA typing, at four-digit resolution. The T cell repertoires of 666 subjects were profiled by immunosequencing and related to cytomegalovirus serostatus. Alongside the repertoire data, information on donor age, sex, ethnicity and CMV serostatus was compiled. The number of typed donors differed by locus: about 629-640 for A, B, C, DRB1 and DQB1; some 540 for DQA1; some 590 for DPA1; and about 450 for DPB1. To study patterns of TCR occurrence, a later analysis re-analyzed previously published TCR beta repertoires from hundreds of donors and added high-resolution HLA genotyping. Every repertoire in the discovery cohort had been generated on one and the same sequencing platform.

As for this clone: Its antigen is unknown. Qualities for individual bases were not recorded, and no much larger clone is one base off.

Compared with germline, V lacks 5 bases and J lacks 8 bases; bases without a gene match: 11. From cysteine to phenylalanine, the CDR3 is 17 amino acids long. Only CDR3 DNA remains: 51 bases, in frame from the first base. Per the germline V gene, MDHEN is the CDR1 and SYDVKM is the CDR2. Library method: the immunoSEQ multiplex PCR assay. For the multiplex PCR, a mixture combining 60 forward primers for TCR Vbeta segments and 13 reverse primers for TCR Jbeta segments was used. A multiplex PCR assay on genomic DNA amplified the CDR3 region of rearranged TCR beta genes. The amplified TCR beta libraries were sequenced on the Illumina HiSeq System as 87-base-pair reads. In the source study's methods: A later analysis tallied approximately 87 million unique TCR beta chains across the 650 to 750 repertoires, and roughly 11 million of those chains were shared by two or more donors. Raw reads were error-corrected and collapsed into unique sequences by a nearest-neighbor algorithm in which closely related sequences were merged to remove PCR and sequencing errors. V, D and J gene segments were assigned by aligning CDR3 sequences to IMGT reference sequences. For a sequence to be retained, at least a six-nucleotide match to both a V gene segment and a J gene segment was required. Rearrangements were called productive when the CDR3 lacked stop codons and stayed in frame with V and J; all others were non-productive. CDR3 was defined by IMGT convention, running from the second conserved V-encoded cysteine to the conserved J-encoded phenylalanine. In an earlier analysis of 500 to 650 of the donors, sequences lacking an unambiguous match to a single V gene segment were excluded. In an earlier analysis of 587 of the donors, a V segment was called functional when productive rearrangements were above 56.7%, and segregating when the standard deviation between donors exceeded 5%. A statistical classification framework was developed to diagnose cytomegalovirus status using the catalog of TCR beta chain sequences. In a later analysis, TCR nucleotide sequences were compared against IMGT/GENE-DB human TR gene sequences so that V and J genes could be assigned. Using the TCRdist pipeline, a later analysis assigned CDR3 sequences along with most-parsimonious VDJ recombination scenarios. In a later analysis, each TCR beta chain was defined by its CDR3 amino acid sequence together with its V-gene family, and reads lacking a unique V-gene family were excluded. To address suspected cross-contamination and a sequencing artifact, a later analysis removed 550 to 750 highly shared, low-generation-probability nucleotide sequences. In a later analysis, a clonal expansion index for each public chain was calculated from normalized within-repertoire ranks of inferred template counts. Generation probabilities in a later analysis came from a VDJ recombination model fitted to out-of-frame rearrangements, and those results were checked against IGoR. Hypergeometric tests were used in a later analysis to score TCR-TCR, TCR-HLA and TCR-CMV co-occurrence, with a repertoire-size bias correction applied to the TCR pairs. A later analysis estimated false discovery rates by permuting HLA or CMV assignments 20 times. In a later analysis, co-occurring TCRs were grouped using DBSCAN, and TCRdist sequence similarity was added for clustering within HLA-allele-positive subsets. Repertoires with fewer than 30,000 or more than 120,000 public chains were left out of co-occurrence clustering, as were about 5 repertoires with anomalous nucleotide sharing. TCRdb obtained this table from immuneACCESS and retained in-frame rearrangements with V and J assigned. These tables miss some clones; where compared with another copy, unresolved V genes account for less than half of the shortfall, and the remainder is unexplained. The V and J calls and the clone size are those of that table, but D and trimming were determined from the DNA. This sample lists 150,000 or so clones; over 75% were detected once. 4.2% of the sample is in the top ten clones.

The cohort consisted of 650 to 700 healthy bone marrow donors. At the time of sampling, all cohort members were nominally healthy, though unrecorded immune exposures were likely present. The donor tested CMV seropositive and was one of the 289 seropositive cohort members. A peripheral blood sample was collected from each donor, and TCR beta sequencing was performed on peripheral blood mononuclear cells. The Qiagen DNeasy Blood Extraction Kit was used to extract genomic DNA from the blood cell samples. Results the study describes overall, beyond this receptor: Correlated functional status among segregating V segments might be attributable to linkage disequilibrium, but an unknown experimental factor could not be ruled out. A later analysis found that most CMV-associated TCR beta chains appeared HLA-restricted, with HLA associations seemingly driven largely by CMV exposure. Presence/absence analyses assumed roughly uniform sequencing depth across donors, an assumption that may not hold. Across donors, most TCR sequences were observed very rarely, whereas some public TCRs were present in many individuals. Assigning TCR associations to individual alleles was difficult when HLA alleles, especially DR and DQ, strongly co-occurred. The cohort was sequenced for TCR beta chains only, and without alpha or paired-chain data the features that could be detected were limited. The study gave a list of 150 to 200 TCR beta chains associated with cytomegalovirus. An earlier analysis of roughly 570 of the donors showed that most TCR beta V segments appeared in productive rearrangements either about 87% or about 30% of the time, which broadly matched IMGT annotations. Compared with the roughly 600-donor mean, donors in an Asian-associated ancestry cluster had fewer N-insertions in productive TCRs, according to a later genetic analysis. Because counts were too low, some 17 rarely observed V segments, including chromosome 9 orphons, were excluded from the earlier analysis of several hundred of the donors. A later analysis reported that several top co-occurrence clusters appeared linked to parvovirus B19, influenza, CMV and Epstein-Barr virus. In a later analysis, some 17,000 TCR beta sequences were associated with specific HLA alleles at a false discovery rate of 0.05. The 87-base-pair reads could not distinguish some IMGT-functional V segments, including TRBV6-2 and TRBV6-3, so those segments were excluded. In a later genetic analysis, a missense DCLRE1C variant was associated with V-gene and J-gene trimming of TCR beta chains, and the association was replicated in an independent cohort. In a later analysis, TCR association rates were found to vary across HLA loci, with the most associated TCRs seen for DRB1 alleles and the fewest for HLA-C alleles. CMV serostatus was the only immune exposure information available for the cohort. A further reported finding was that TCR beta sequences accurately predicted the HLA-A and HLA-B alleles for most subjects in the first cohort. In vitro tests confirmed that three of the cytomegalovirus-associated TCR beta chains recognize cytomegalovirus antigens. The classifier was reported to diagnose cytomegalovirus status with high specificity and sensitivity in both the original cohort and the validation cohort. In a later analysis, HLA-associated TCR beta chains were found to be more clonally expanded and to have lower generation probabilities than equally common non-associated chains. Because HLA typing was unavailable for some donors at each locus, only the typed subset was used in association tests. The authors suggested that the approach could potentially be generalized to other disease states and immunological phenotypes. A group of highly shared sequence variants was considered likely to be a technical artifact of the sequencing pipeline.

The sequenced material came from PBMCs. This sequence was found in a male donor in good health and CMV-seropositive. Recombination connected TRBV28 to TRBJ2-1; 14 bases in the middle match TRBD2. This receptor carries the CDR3 CASSPAPGTSGRDEQFF. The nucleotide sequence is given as TGTGCCAGCAGTCCGGCCCCCGGGACTAGCGGGAGAGATGAGCAGTTCTTC.